The 13 T cell receptor beta chains reported below all come from one sample, sequenced in a study of blood T cell repertoires in COVID-19. Profiled with immunoSEQ multiplex PCR; TCRdb holds only in-frame clones, not every one. The sample consists of roughly 200,000 clones, about 85% of them appearing once. The sample consisted of PBMCs or T cells enriched from blood (not recorded which). All receptors come from a man aged 35 to 55 who had recovered from COVID-19.

The chain uses TRBV6-5 and TRBJ2-5; D not certain. This CDR3 region has 13 residues. The germline CDR1 and CDR2 sequences are MNHEY and SVGAGI. Between the trimmed V and J ends, which lost 7 bases and 4 bases, there was a span of 13 bases. Here the CDR3 DNA reads TGTGCCAGCATATCCGTGGCAGGAGAGACCCAGTACTTC. Protein: CASISVAGETQYF.

The rearrangement links TRBV9 to TRBJ2-2; 8 nucleotides match TRBD2. The length of the CDR3 is 17 residues. With V trimmed by 4 bases and J by 2 bases, 10 bases remained unmatched. CDR1 is SGDLS and CDR2 is YYNGEE in the germline V gene. For the CDR3, the DNA is TGTGCCAGCAGCCTCGGGGTAGCGGGGATAAACACCGGGGAGCTGTTTTTT. This gives the protein CASSLGVAGINTGELFF.

V usage is TRBV27 and J usage is TRBJ1-5; 8 bases agree with TRBD1. This CDR3 is built from 17 residues. The germline V gene encodes CDR1 MNHEY and CDR2 SMNVEV (reference sequence). V dropped 3 bases and J dropped 3; count of bases not matched to a gene: 10. This CDR3 is CASSLSQTGDYNQPQHF. The CDR3, as DNA: TGTGCCAGCAGTTTGTCCCAGACAGGGGACTACAATCAGCCCCAGCATTTT.

This clone has at least ten counts. V gene TRBV5-4 combines with J gene TRBJ1-1, with 10 bases fitting TRBD1. The CDR3 consists of 15 residues. With 5 bases clipped from V and 1 base from J, the junction kept 5 bases outside the gene matches. CDR1 and CDR2 (germline): SGHNT, YYREEE (reference sequence). The CDR3 loop reads CASRLTGGGNTEAFF. The CDR3 nucleotides read TGTGCCAGCAGACTGACAGGGGGCGGGAACACTGAAGCTTTCTTT.

The chain joins TRBV4-3 to TRBJ1-4, with no clear D. V was cut by 3 bases and J by 4 bases, with 3 bases left in between. Germline CDR1 LGHNA, CDR2 YSLEER. The CDR3 is 12 residues long. This CDR3 reads CASSHINEKLFF. In nucleotides, the CDR3 is TGCGCCAGCAGCCACATTAATGAAAAACTGTTTTTT.

J is TRBJ1-2 and V is TRBV28; D is undetermined. CDR1 is MDHEN and CDR2 is SYDVKM in the germline V gene. CDR3 length: 11 amino acids. Trimming removed 3 bases at V and 8 bases at J, with 7 bases between. The chain's CDR3 is CASSFTKGYTF. The DNA for the CDR3 is TGTGCCAGCAGTTTCACAAAGGGCTACACCTTC.

The V and J genes are TRBV27 and TRBJ2-7; no firm D call. V lost 3 bases and J 3 bases, leaving 12 bases between the germline ends. The germline V gene has CDR1 MNHEY and CDR2 SMNVEV (reference sequence). The length of the CDR3 is 14 residues. CDR3 coding DNA: TGTGCCAGCAGTTTTGGGCCAGACCACTACGAGCAGTACTTC. This codes for CASSFGPDHYEQYF.

The chain uses TRBV5-1 and TRBJ1-1; D may be TRBD1 (6 bases). This CDR3 has 16 amino acids. CDR1 and CDR2 from the germline V gene are SGHRS and YFSETQ. Trimming took 0 bases from V and 0 from J, leaving 12 bases between them. This CDR3 is CASSLGSGHMNTEAFF. For the CDR3, the DNA is TGCGCCAGCAGCTTGGGGTCGGGACACATGAACACTGAAGCTTTCTTT.

This rearrangement joins TRBV6-1 to TRBJ1-5; D gene uncertain. Germline loops: CDR1 MNHNS, CDR2 SASEGT. The CDR3 length is 13 residues. Between the trimmed V and J ends, which lost 1 base and 7 bases, there was a span of 8 bases. The chain's CDR3 is CASSEGGLQPQHF. CDR3 nucleotide sequence: TGTGCCAGCAGTGAAGGAGGGCTCCAGCCCCAGCATTTT.

The chain has TRBV9 and TRBJ2-3, with 11 bases that match TRBD2. J lost 4 bases, V lost 3 bases, and 7 bases had no gene match. Germline V gene data show CDR1 as SGDLS and CDR2 as YYNGEE. CDR3 size: 16 residues. The CDR3 DNA sequence: TGTGCCAGCAGCGCATTACTAGCGGGGGATGCAGATACGCAGTATTTT. It translates to CASSALLAGDADTQYF.

V and J are TRBV11-3 and TRBJ2-3, with D hard to call. V gave up 7 bases and J gave up 0 bases, with 14 bases separating them. The CDR3 covers 15 residues. Germline V gives CDR1 SGHNT, CDR2 YENEEA. CDR3 DNA: TGTGCCAGCACCGTGGGCCTCCAAAGCACAGATACGCAGTATTTT. This translates into CASTVGLQSTDTQYF.

The chain uses TRBV3-1 (or the pseudogene TRBV3-2) and TRBJ1-4, with 12 nucleotides matching TRBD1. CDR3 size: 17 residues. The germline V gene encodes CDR1 LGHDT and CDR2 YNNKEL (reference sequence). V was pared by 3 bases and J by 8 bases, with 10 bases of the junction left unmatched. CDR3 sequence (DNA): TGTGCCAGCAGCCACCGGGACAGGGGGCCGCTAGGGGAAAAACTGTTTTTT. It codes for CASSHRDRGPLGEKLFF.

The V gene is TRBV5-1, the J gene TRBJ1-1; weak D call: TRBD1 (6 bases). Germline values: CDR1 SGHRS, CDR2 YFSETQ. Trimming removed 0 bases at V and 4 bases at J, with 10 bases between. The CDR3 is 14 amino acids. The CDR3 DNA reads TGCGCCAGCAGCTTGGTTCCAGGGGCCACTGAAGCTTTCTTT. Protein sequence: CASSLVPGATEAFF. Supplemented by reference TRBV5-1 and TRBJ1-1, the full variable domain reads KAGVTQTPRYLIKTRGQQVTLSCSPISGHRSVSWYQQTPGQGLQFLFEYFSETQRNKGNFPGRFSGRQFSNSRSEMNVSTLELGDSALYLCASSLVPGATEAFFGQGTRLTVV.